The T cell receptor (beta chain) described here comes from a study of T cells in women clearing cervical HPV infection. Study-level points and caveats: It is unknown whether associations predate infection; no effector/memory or HPV-specific sorting.

Of note for this clone: Its antigen is not known. The read falls 3 residues short of the CDR3 end, and the missing part is taken from the germline J gene.

Assay used: immunoSEQ multiplex PCR; TCRdb lists only in-frame clones, some missing. This repertoire comprises 31,000 or so clones; its ten largest clones make up roughly 4.2%. The germline V gene encodes CDR1 DFQATT and CDR2 SNEGSKA (reference sequence). V dropped 5 bases and J dropped 2 bases, with 15 bases sitting between them. There are 14 residues in the CDR3. Sample: blood buffy coat. V is TRBV20-1 and J is TRBJ2-5; the D gene is possibly TRBD1 (7 bases). The TCR was taken from a woman aged 18-69 years with a cervical HPV16 infection that either progressed to CIN3+ or cleared (not recorded which). The CDR3 sequence: CSAVAGTVQETQYF. Incomplete CDR3 DNA: TGCAGTGCTGTGGCGGGGACAGTACAAGAGACC.